These 32 T cell receptor beta chains came from one sample sequenced in a study of blood T cell repertoires in COVID-19. The data were produced by immunoSEQ multiplex PCR, yet TCRdb's version contains in-frame clones alone and is incomplete. The sample records 200,000 to 250,000 clones, about 90% being singletons. The sample taken for sequencing was peripheral blood. These receptors were taken from a woman younger than 30 who had recovered from COVID-19.

This chain connects TRBV29-1 to TRBJ1-4; D might be TRBD1 (5 bases). The CDR3 spans 12 residues. The ends were cut back, 6 bases at V and 10 bases at J, with 15 bases in the middle. Germline assignment: CDR1 SQVTM and CDR2 ANQGSEA. CDR3 sequence reads: CSVLGEGRKLFF. For the CDR3, the DNA is TGCAGCGTCCTAGGGGAGGGGCGAAAACTGTTTTTT.

This clone was found once. This chain uses TRBV29-1 with TRBJ2-7; the match to TRBD1 covers 10 bases. J was trimmed by 3 bases and V by 7 bases; bases with no gene match: 6. Germline CDR1 is SQVTM and CDR2 is ANQGSEA. The CDR3 sequence is 13 residues long. The chain's CDR3 is CSGARTGGYEQYF. DNA for the CDR3: TGCAGCGGCGCCCGGACAGGGGGCTACGAGCAGTACTTC.

V gene TRBV6-5 combines with J gene TRBJ1-2; no reliable D call. The CDR3 runs 13 residues. Trimming removed 7 bases at V and 3 bases at J, with 12 bases between. CDR1 MNHEY and CDR2 SVGAGI come from the germline V gene. The CDR3 is CASTPGIHYGYTF. Written as DNA, the CDR3 is TGTGCCAGCACCCCCGGGATTCACTATGGCTACACCTTC.

The chain's CDR3 is CASSLAGSGGGHEQFF. CDR3 DNA sequence: TGCGCCAGCAGCTTGGCCGGATCGGGAGGGGGCCATGAGCAGTTCTTC. The chain employs TRBV5-1 and TRBJ2-1; the D gene is possibly TRBD2 (8 bases). The CDR3 covers 16 residues. V was clipped by 0 bases and J by 8 bases, with 18 bases between them. CDR1 is SGHRS and CDR2 is YFSETQ in the germline V gene.

J is TRBJ2-7 and V is TRBV6-5, with D possibly being TRBD2 (5 bases). The CDR3 loop spans 13 amino acids. The V and J ends lost 2 bases and 3 bases respectively, with 8 bases between them. Germline CDR1 is MNHEY and CDR2 is SVGAGI. The CDR3 here is CASSYARDYEQYF. DNA for the CDR3: TGTGCCAGCAGTTACGCACGGGACTACGAGCAGTACTTC.

This chain connects TRBV28 to TRBJ2-3, with 10 bases lining up with TRBD1. Germline assignment: CDR1 MDHEN and CDR2 SYDVKM. The CDR3 has 16 amino acids. Trimming removed 5 bases from V and 5 bases from J; junction bases left unmatched: 10. This CDR3 is CASSPRQGAGGDTQYF. The CDR3, as DNA: TGTGCCAGCAGTCCCCGACAGGGGGCCGGGGGAGATACGCAGTATTTT. Looking up the rest from reference TRBV28 and TRBJ2-3 gives the full variable domain: DVKVTQSSRYLVKRTGEKVFLECVQDMDHENMFWYRQDPGLGLRLIYFSYDVKMKEKGDIPEGYSVSREKKERFSLILESASTNQTSMYLCASSPRQGAGGDTQYFGPGTRLTVL.

The rearrangement joins TRBV19 to TRBJ1-4; TRBD1 matches 7 bases. The length of the CDR3 is 19 residues. Trimming removed 2 bases from V and 0 bases from J; junction bases left unmatched: 12. Germline lookup yields CDR1 LNHDA and CDR2 SQIVND (reference sequence). The CDR3 loop is CASSITLNRGDTTNEKLFF. The CDR3 nucleotides read TGTGCCAGTAGTATAACTTTGAACAGGGGTGACACAACTAATGAAAAACTGTTTTTT.

This chain joins TRBV6-5 and TRBJ1-6, with D perhaps matching TRBD1 (5 bases). Germline CDR1 reads MNHEY; CDR2 reads SVGAGI. Trimming stripped 6 bases from V and 6 bases from J, with 6 bases between. The CDR3 is made up of 12 amino acids. The CDR3 spells CASSQGNSPLHF. CDR3 DNA sequence: TGTGCCAGCAGCCAGGGTAATTCACCCCTCCACTTT.

This clone has just one count. In the same sample, other DNA sequences code for this CDR3. The chain is built from TRBV9 and TRBJ2-2, with D tentatively TRBD2 (6 bases). The V gene's germline CDR1 is SGDLS and CDR2 YYNGEE. V was trimmed by 0 bases and J by 5 bases, leaving 8 bases between them. This CDR3 spans 14 amino acids. For the CDR3, the DNA is TGTGCCAGCAGCGTAGTGGGGGGAACCGGGGAGCTGTTTTTT. This codes for CASSVVGGTGELFF.

This clone was counted once. This sequence joins TRBV7-2 and TRBJ2-1, with 14 nucleotides matching TRBD2. Losses at the gene ends were 6 bases for V and 8 bases for J; bases not matched to a gene: 9. CDR1 is SGHTA, CDR2 FQGNSA, per germline. The length of the CDR3 is 16 residues. The CDR3 DNA is TGTGCCAGCAGTCCGACCGGGACTAGCGGGAGATATGAGCAGTTCTTC. Protein: CASSPTGTSGRYEQFF.

The rearrangement links TRBV18 to TRBJ2-7; D possibly corresponds to TRBD2 (6 bases). The CDR3 runs to 15 residues. Trimming pared 1 base from V and 3 bases from J, leaving 13 bases between. The germline V gene encodes CDR1 KGHSH and CDR2 LQKENI. The CDR3 sequence: CASSPQSGLIYEQYF. The CDR3 region has the DNA TGTGCCAGCTCACCACAGTCGGGACTGATCTACGAGCAGTACTTC.

The chain employs TRBV2 and TRBJ2-1, with 8 bases aligning to TRBD2. V was pared by 2 bases and J by 4 bases, with 7 bases of the junction left unmatched. The CDR3 extends over 16 amino acids. Germline CDR1 reads SNHLY; CDR2 reads FYNNEI. In nucleotides, the CDR3 is TGTGCCAGCAGTGAAAGCGGGGGCGCTCCTTACAATGAGCAGTTCTTC. This codes for CASSESGGAPYNEQFF.

CDR3 amino acids: CASSSRLAGVNTGELFF. CDR3 DNA sequence: TGTGCCAGCAGTTCGAGACTAGCGGGAGTGAACACCGGGGAGCTGTTTTTT. The V and J genes are TRBV25-1 and TRBJ2-2; 12 bases line up with TRBD2. V gave up 5 bases and J gave up 1 base; unmatched junction bases: 5. This CDR3 is built from 17 residues. Germline V gives CDR1 MGHDK, CDR2 SYGVNS. Together with reference TRBV25-1 and TRBJ2-2, the CDR3 gives the full variable domain: EADIYQTPRYLVIGTGKKITLECSQTMGHDKMYWYQQDPGMELHLIHYSYGVNSTEKGDLSSESTVSRIRTEHFPLTLESARPSHTSQYLCASSSRLAGVNTGELFFGEGSRLTVL.

This clone was counted a single time. This chain connects TRBV4-3 to TRBJ2-1; 7 bases are shared with TRBD2. The junction had 6 bases not matched to a gene; V was cut back by 0 bases and J by 7 bases. The CDR3 length is 15 residues. Germline lookup yields CDR1 LGHNA and CDR2 YSLEER. CDR3 sequence reads: CASSQDRREYNEQFF. In DNA form, the CDR3 reads TGCGCCAGCAGCCAAGATAGGCGGGAGTATAATGAGCAGTTCTTC.

The chain has TRBV25-1 and TRBJ2-5, with 7 bases that match TRBD1. In germline, CDR1 is MGHDK, CDR2 SYGVNS. Trimming removed 5 bases from V and 5 bases from J; junction bases left unmatched: 17. This CDR3 has 17 residues. CDR3: CASSKTGAEEHLETQYF. The CDR3, as DNA: TGTGCCAGCAGTAAAACAGGGGCTGAAGAGCATCTGGAGACCCAGTACTTC.

The gene calls are TRBV7-2 and TRBJ2-7, with 14 bases matching TRBD2. This CDR3 spans 16 amino acids. V trimming: 4 bases; J trimming: 4 bases; junction bases outside the gene matches: 6. Germline V CDR1 and CDR2: SGHTA, FQGNSA. This CDR3 reads CASSWGRLAGGYEQYF. CDR3 in DNA: TGTGCCAGCAGCTGGGGGCGACTAGCGGGAGGGTACGAGCAGTACTTC.

Only one count was recorded for this clone. CDR3 residues: CASSHADRATNEKLFF. The DNA for the CDR3 is TGCGCCAGCAGCCATGCGGACAGGGCAACTAATGAAAAACTGTTTTTT. The chain has TRBV4-1 and TRBJ1-4; TRBD1 matches at 8 bases. This CDR3 is built from 16 residues. Germline CDR1 and CDR2: MGHRA and YSYEKL. V shed 3 bases and J 0 bases; nucleotides not matched to a gene: 3.

The J gene is TRBJ2-1, the V gene TRBV11-2, with 7 bases lining up with TRBD2. Germline V gene data show CDR1 as SGHAT and CDR2 as FQNNGV. The junction had 1 base not matched to a gene; V was cut back by 0 bases and J by 2 bases. The CDR3 has 15 amino acids. Here the CDR3 DNA reads TGTGCCAGCAGCTTAGACGGGAGGCCCTACAATGAGCAGTTCTTC. Residues: CASSLDGRPYNEQFF.

The chain joins TRBV27 to TRBJ2-1, with D perhaps TRBD1 (5 bases). V was shortened by 6 bases and J by 6 bases, with 21 bases between the two germline ends. The CDR3 is made up of 16 amino acids. Germline V lookup: CDR1 MNHEY, CDR2 SMNVEV (reference sequence). The CDR3: CASRLNFLGLFNEQFF. In nucleotides, the CDR3 is TGTGCCAGCAGACTTAACTTCCTGGGGCTGTTCAATGAGCAGTTCTTC.

The rearrangement joins TRBV5-6 to TRBJ2-1, with D possibly TRBD2 on 5 matching bases. The CDR3 extends over 12 amino acids. From germline, CDR1 is SGHDT and CDR2 YYEEEE. Trimming removed 2 bases from V and 7 bases from J, with 7 bases in between. The CDR3 loop reads CASSLGGNEQFF. The CDR3, as DNA: TGTGCCAGCAGCTTAGGCGGGAATGAGCAGTTCTTC.

The chain has TRBV24-1 and TRBJ2-3; 7 nucleotides line up with TRBD2. CDR1 KGHDR and CDR2 SFDVKD come from the germline V gene. V was pared by 0 bases and J by 1 base, with 9 bases of the junction left unmatched. CDR3 length equals 18 residues. CDR3 sequence: CATSDLESGEMGTDTQYF. Here the CDR3 DNA reads TGTGCCACCAGTGATTTGGAGAGCGGGGAGATGGGCACAGATACGCAGTATTTT.

The rearrangement uses TRBV6-2 or TRBV6-3 and TRBJ2-7, with TRBD2 identical over 10 bases. The CDR3 spans 17 residues. Looked up from germline, CDR1 is MNHEY and CDR2 is SVGEGT. Trimming removed 5 bases from V and 1 base from J; junction bases left unmatched: 11. CDR3: CASSGPGLATGSYEQYF. CDR3 nucleotide sequence: TGTGCCAGCAGTGGCCCGGGACTAGCGACAGGGTCCTACGAGCAGTACTTC.

The rearrangement joins TRBV30 to TRBJ1-4; tentative D call: TRBD1 (6 bases). Trimming took off 4 bases at V and 8 bases at J, with 14 bases between the two ends. This CDR3 has 13 residues. The V gene's germline CDR1 is GTSNPN and CDR2 SVGIG (reference sequence). In DNA, the CDR3 is TGTGCCTGGATGGTACAGGGACACGAAAAACTGTTTTTT. It specifies CAWMVQGHEKLFF.

V gene TRBV4-1 combines with J gene TRBJ1-1; a weak D match, TRBD1 (6 bases). Germline CDR1 reads MGHRA; CDR2 reads YSYEKL. Trimming cost V 4 bases and J 1 base, with 7 bases left between them. This CDR3 contains 13 residues. The CDR3 nucleotides are TGCGCCAGCAGCCCGACAGGGAACACTGAAGCTTTCTTT. Translated, it gives CASSPTGNTEAFF.

Only a few counts were recorded for this clone. J is TRBJ2-1 and V is TRBV6-6, with 7 bases that match TRBD2. Germline trimming cut 2 bases from V and 3 bases from J; bases unmatched to any gene: 4. The germline V gene encodes CDR1 MNHNY and CDR2 SVGAGI (reference sequence). The CDR3 loop spans 15 amino acids. Here the CDR3 reads CASSYKREGYNEQFF. CDR3 sequence (DNA): TGTGCCAGCAGTTACAAGCGGGAAGGCTACAATGAGCAGTTCTTC.

The rearrangement uses TRBV2 and TRBJ2-3; TRBD2 agrees at 13 bases. This CDR3 region has 17 residues. CDR1 and CDR2 from the germline V gene are SNHLY and FYNNEI. With V trimmed by 7 bases and J by 6 bases, 13 bases remained unmatched. CDR3 amino acids: CASNLVGLAGSGDTQYF. CDR3 DNA: TGTGCCAGCAACCTTGTGGGACTAGCGGGGTCTGGGGATACGCAGTATTTT.

This clone has only one observation. CDR3 sequence (DNA): TGTGCCAGCAGCTTAGAGGCTAGCGGACTAACTACAGATACGCAGTATTTT. Its translation is CASSLEASGLTTDTQYF. This chain links TRBV7-3 with TRBJ2-3; 7 nucleotides align to TRBD2. V was pared by 2 bases and J by 3 bases, with 11 bases of the junction left unmatched. Per the germline V gene, CDR1 is SGHTA and CDR2 is FQGTGA. The CDR3 runs 17 residues.

This chain uses TRBV27 with TRBJ2-3; D gene uncertain. V lost 3 bases to trimming and J lost 5 bases, with 6 bases between them. Per the germline V gene, CDR1 is MNHEY and CDR2 is SMNVEV (reference sequence). This CDR3 is built from 12 residues. CDR3 sequence reads: CASSFLRDTQYF. The CDR3 nucleotides are TGTGCCAGCAGTTTTTTGAGAGATACGCAGTATTTT.

J is TRBJ1-6 and V is TRBV9, with D unresolved. From germline, CDR1 is SGDLS and CDR2 YYNGEE. This CDR3 comprises 15 residues. Trimming left V 2 bases short and J 5 bases short, with 11 bases between. The DNA of the CDR3 is TGTGCCAGCAGCGTTACTGAGCGGAATAATTCACCCCTCCACTTT. Protein sequence: CASSVTERNNSPLHF.

To note about this clone: Relative to the germline gene, one junction end is altered; a read error may explain this. The V and J genes are TRBV15 and TRBJ2-3, with 8 bases identical to TRBD1. CDR3 length: 15 amino acids. Germline V lookup: CDR1 LNHNV, CDR2 YYDKDF (reference sequence). In nucleotides, the CDR3 is TGTGCCACCAGGAGAGGGACAGGAAGCACAGATACGCAGTATTTT. Amino acids: CATRRGTGSTDTQYF.

The chain combines TRBV10-3 with TRBJ1-2; 7 bases are a match to TRBD1. The germline gives CDR1 ENHRY, CDR2 SYGVKD. The trim removed 6 bases at V and 3 bases at J, leaving 10 bases unmatched. The CDR3 totals 15 residues. Here the CDR3 reads CAISGGQKTYYGYTF. CDR3 nucleotides: TGTGCCATCAGCGGGGGACAGAAAACTTACTATGGCTACACCTTC.

This clone was detected only a few times. The chain's CDR3 is CASSRDPGRTYGYTF. The DNA of the CDR3 is TGTGCCAGCAGCCGAGACCCCGGGAGAACCTATGGCTACACCTTC. The chain combines TRBV3-1 (or the pseudogene TRBV3-2) with TRBJ1-2; D is ambiguous. Trimming removed 4 bases at V and 4 bases at J, with 16 bases between. This CDR3 comprises 15 residues. Germline V CDR1 and CDR2: LGHDT, YNNKEL (reference sequence).